Listed below are T cell receptor beta chains from one sample, sequenced in a study of regulatory T cells in long-lasting Graves disease. Using its own MiXCR run on the multiplex PCR reads, TCRdb lists one record per CDR3 protein. The sample has fewer than 550,000 distinct CDR3 sequences, 15% to 20% seen once. This same sample was also taken into another study, of T cells in Graves' hyperthyroidism and ophthalmopathy.

This specimen consisted of peripheral blood mononuclear cells (PBMCs), obtained at new diagnosis, from a patient treated with antithyroid drugs. Source of these receptors: a woman aged 35-60 years with Graves disease. Both conserved end residues are part of each CDR3. The D gene is left open where the match is weak. Clone size is shown for a subset of rows, as once, few, many or a class of expanded clone.

>many|TRBV3-1|NA|TRBJ2-3
TGTGCCAGCAGCCAAGACACCAGCCAGGGGGATACGCAGTATTTT
CASSQDTSQGDTQYF
>many|TRBV6-1|TRBD1|TRBJ1-2
TGTGCCAGCAGTGACCCCGGGACAGGGGGCTTTATTGGCTACACCTTC
CASSDPGTGGFIGYTF
>many|TRBV27|NA|TRBJ1-4
TGTGCCAGCAGTGCGACTCGGACGGCAACTAATGAAAAACTGTTTTTT
CASSATRTATNEKLFF
>few|TRBV7-9|NA|TRBJ2-1
TGTGCCAGCAGCGGGGCGGGTCGGCAGTTCTTC
CASSGAGRQFF
>many|TRBV6-1|NA|TRBJ2-3
TGTGCCAGCAGTGAGGTTGTTACGCAGTATTTT
CASSEVVTQYF
>many|TRBV18|NA|TRBJ1-4
TGTGCCAGCTCACGCTTAGGACTAGGGGATGAAAAACTGTTTTTT
CASSRLGLGDEKLFF
>many|TRBV2|NA|TRBJ2-7
TGTGCCAGCAGCGACGATCAGGGTCCCTACGAGCAGTACTTC
CASSDDQGPYEQYF
>many|TRBV12-3/TRBV12-4|NA|TRBJ1-5
TGTGCCAGCAGCCCGAGGGCAGGGGATGGGCAGCCCCAGCATTTT
CASSPRAGDGQPQHF
>few|TRBV9|NA|TRBJ2-1
TGTGCCAGCAGCGTAGGTAATATCTACAATGAGCAGTTCTTC
CASSVGNIYNEQFF
>NA|TRBV7-9|TRBD2|TRBJ2-2
TGTGCCAGCAGCTTAGCCCGACTAGCGGGGTACACCGGGGAGCTGTTTTTT
CASSLARLAGYTGELFF
>many|TRBV19|NA|TRBJ1-1
TGTGCCAGTAGTATCGACAGCTACGTCATGCTTAACACTGAAGCTTTCTTT
CASSIDSYVMLNTEAFF
>many|TRBV5-1|TRBD2|TRBJ2-3
TGCGCCAGCAGCCCCAAGCGGGGGGCCACAGATACGCAGTATTTT
CASSPKRGATDTQYF
>many|TRBV7-3|TRBD2|TRBJ2-1
TGTGCCAGCAGCCGCGGGGGGGCCAGAGAGCAGTTCTTC
CASSRGGAREQFF
>many|TRBV18|NA|TRBJ1-2
TGTGCCAGCTCACCCCGAGGGCCGCTAAACTATGGCTACACCTTC
CASSPRGPLNYGYTF
>NA|TRBV27|TRBD1|TRBJ1-1
TGTGCCAGCAGTTTATCGAACCGGACAGGGAACACTGAAGCTTTCTTT
CASSLSNRTGNTEAFF
>many|TRBV12-3/TRBV12-4|TRBD2|TRBJ2-2
TGTGCCAGCAGACTTAGCGGGGGCCGGAACACCGGGGAGCTGTTTTTT
CASRLSGGRNTGELFF
>NA|TRBV18|NA|TRBJ2-7
TGTGCCAGCTCACCACCGCAGGGACAAGGGGAGCAGTACTTC
CASSPPQGQGEQYF
>NA|TRBV5-1|NA|TRBJ2-5
TGCGCCAGCAGCTTCCTGGGACTTCCCCAAGGGGAGACCCAGTACTTC
CASSFLGLPQGETQYF
>many|TRBV5-1|TRBD1|TRBJ2-1
TGCGCCAGCAGATTTACAGGGGTCTCCTACAATGAGCAGTTCTTC
CASRFTGVSYNEQFF
>NA|TRBV27|NA|TRBJ2-1
TGTGCCAGCAGGGGGGGCCCCTACAATGAGCAGTTCTTC
CASRGGPYNEQFF
>many|TRBV2|TRBD2|TRBJ2-2
TGTGCCAGCCGGCGGGGGGGCCTGGACGGGGAGCTGTTTTTT
CASRRGGLDGELFF
>many|TRBV3-1|NA|TRBJ2-1
TGTGCCAGCAGCCATGGCCTTGAGCAGTTCTTC
CASSHGLEQFF
>NA|TRBV4-1|NA|TRBJ2-7
TGCGCCAGCAGCCAAGCACAGGGGGGGTACGAGCAGTACTTC
CASSQAQGGYEQYF
>NA|TRBV24-1|NA|TRBJ1-5
TGTGCCACCAGAGGACAGCCCCATCAGCCCCAGCATTTT
CATRGQPHQPQHF
>NA|TRBV15|NA|TRBJ1-5
TGTGCCACCAGCAGAGATAGGTGGGGATATCAGCCCCAGCATTTT
CATSRDRWGYQPQHF
>NA|TRBV6-9|TRBD1|TRBJ1-6
TGTACCAGCAGTTACGGGGGGCAGGGGGCGACCACACCCCTCCACTTT
CTSSYGGQGATTPLHF
>few|TRBV30|TRBD1|TRBJ2-1
TGTGCCTGGAGCCGGGTCGGACAGGGCGGAAAGGAGCAGTTCTTC
CAWSRVGQGGKEQFF
>NA|TRBV5-1|NA|TRBJ1-1
TGCGCCAGCAGCATCGGACCCTATGAAGCTTTCTTT
CASSIGPYEAFF
>NA|TRBV7-9|NA|TRBJ1-1
TGTGCCACCCTGACTGATATGAACACTGAAGCTTTCTTT
CATLTDMNTEAFF
>many|TRBV3-1|NA|TRBJ1-1
TGTGCCAGCAGTCGGACACGGAACACTGAAGCTTTCTTT
CASSRTRNTEAFF
>many|TRBV13|NA|TRBJ1-1
TGTGCCAGCAGTCATTACTCACAGGTGCGAAACACTGAAGCTTTCTTT
CASSHYSQVRNTEAFF
>many|TRBV3-1|NA|TRBJ1-1
TGTGCCAGCAGCCAAGGATATTGGACCCTGAACACTGAAGCTTTCTTT
CASSQGYWTLNTEAFF
>NA|TRBV11-1|TRBD1|TRBJ1-2
TGTGCCAGCAGCTCCCAGGGGGCCGGTGGCTACACCTTC
CASSSQGAGGYTF
>many|TRBV2|TRBD2|TRBJ2-2
TGTGCCAGCAGCGCCCGAGCGGGGGACACCGGGGAGCTGTTTTTT
CASSARAGDTGELFF
>few|TRBV6-2/TRBV6-3|NA|TRBJ2-2
TGTGCCAGCAGTTACTTCGACAACACCGGGGAGCTGTTTTTT
CASSYFDNTGELFF
>NA|TRBV3-1|NA|TRBJ1-1
TGTGCCAGCAGCTCCACGCCGGGCTCTGAAGCTTTCTTT
CASSSTPGSEAFF
>NA|TRBV7-9|TRBD1|TRBJ2-1
TGTGCCAGCAGCTTTCAGGGGGCAGGTGAGCAGTTCTTC
CASSFQGAGEQFF
>NA|TRBV4-1|NA|TRBJ2-6
TGCGCCAGCAGCCAAGACCATTTGGGTTTTGGGGCCAACGTCCTGACTTTC
CASSQDHLGFGANVLTF
>NA|TRBV5-1|TRBD1|TRBJ2-1
TGCGCCAGCAGCGCAGGGACAGGGGGCGAGACCCAGTTCTTC
CASSAGTGGETQFF
>NA|TRBV27|NA|TRBJ2-1
TGTGCCAGCAGTTTACATTCCGTTAGATACAATGAGCAGTTCTTC
CASSLHSVRYNEQFF
>NA|TRBV5-5|TRBD2|TRBJ2-3
TGTGCCAGCAGCTTGGGGACTAGCGGGGGGGCGGGAGATACGCAGTATTTT
CASSLGTSGGAGDTQYF
>many|TRBV12-3/TRBV12-4|NA|TRBJ2-2
TGTGCCAGCAGTTTCGCGGGGAACACCGGGGAGCTGTTTTTT
CASSFAGNTGELFF
>NA|TRBV7-9|NA|TRBJ2-4
TGTGCCAGCACAAAGTCAGGGGAAGGGGACATTCAGTACTTC
CASTKSGEGDIQYF
>many|TRBV12-5|NA|TRBJ1-5
TGTGCTAGTGGTTCCGGACAGAGCGACAATCAGCCCCAGCATTTT
CASGSGQSDNQPQHF